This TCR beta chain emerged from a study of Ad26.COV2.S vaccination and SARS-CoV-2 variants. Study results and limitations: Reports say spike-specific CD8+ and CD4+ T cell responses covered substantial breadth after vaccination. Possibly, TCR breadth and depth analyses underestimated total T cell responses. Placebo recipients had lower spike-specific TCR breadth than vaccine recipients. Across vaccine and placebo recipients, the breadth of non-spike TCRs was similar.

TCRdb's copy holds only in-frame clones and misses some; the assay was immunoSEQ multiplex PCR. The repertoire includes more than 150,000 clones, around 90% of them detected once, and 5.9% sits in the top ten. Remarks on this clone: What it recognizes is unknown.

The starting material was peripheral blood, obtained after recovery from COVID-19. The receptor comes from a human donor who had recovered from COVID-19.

Written as DNA, the CDR3 is TGTGCCAGCAGCCAAGAACAGGGGGGAAACTCACCCCTCCACTTT. As protein: CASSQEQGGNSPLHF. The chain recombines TRBV3-1 (or the pseudogene TRBV3-2) with TRBJ1-6; TRBD1 agrees at 8 bases. The CDR3 is 15 amino acids. Germline V lookup: CDR1 LGHDT, CDR2 YNNKEL (reference sequence). V dropped 0 bases and J dropped 10; count of bases not matched to a gene: 5.